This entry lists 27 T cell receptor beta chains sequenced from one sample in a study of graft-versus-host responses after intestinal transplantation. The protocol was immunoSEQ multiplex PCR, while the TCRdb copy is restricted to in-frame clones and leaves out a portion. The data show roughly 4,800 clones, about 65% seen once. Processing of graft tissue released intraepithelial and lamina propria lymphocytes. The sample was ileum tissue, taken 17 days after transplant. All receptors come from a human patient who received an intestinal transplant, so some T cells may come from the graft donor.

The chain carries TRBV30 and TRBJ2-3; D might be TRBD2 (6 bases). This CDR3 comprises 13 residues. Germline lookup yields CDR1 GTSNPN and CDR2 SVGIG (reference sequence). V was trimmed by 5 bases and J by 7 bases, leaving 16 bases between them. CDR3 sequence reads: CAWEEGLRNTQYF. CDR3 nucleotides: TGTGCCTGGGAGGAGGGGCTCAGGAATACGCAGTATTTT.

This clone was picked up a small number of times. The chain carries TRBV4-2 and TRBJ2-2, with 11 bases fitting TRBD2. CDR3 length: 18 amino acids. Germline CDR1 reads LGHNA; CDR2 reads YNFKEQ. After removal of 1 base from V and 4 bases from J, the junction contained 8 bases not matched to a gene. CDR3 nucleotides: TGTGCCAGCAGCCAAGTTTTTCCCGGGACTAGCGGCACCGGGGAGCTGTTTTTT. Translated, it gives CASSQVFPGTSGTGELFF.

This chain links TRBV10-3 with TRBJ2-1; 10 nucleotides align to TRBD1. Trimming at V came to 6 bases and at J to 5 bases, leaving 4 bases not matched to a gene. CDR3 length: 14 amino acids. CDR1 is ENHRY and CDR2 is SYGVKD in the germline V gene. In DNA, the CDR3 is TGTGCCATCAGGGCCGGGACAGGGGACAATGAGCAGTTCTTC. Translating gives CAIRAGTGDNEQFF.

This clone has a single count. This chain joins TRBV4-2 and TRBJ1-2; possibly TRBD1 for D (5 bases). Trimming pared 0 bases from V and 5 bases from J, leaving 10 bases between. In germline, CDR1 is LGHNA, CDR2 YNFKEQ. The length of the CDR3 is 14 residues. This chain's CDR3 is CASSQDATAYGYTF. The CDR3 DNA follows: TGTGCCAGCAGCCAAGATGCGACAGCGTATGGCTACACCTTC.

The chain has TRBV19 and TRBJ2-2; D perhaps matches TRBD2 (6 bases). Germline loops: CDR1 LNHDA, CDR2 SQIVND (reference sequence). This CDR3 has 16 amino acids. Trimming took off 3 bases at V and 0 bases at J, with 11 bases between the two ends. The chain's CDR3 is CASSMGAGSNTGELFF. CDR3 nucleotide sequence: TGTGCCAGTAGTATGGGAGCGGGCTCGAACACCGGGGAGCTGTTTTTT.

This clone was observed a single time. Here the CDR3 reads CASSFARGPSYEQYV. The DNA of the CDR3 is TGTGCCAGCAGCTTCGCTAGGGGCCCGTCCTACGAGCAGTACGTC. This chain connects TRBV11-3 to TRBJ2-7, with D possibly matching TRBD1 (5 bases). Germline loops: CDR1 SGHNT, CDR2 YENEEA. The CDR3 loop spans 15 amino acids. The ends were cut back, 3 bases at V and 1 base at J, with 13 bases in the middle.

The CDR3 DNA reads as TGTGCCAGCAGATCTACCGGGGACGGGAGATCACCCCTCCACTTT. Translating gives CASRSTGDGRSPLHF. The V and J genes are TRBV6-1 and TRBJ1-6; the D gene is possibly TRBD1 (5 bases). The CDR3 runs to 15 residues. V dropped 6 bases and J dropped 10 bases, with 19 bases sitting between them. CDR1 is MNHNS, CDR2 SASEGT, per germline.

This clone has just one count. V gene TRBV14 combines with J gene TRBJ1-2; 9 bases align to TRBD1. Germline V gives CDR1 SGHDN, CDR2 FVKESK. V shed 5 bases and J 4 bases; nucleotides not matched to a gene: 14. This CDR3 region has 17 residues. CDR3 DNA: TGTGCCAGCAGCTTCCGGGACAGGGCGTTTGAACCCTATGGCTACACCTTC. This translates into CASSFRDRAFEPYGYTF.

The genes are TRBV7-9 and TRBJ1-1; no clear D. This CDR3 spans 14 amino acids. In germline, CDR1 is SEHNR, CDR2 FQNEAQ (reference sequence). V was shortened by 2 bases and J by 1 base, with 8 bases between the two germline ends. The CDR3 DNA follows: TGTGCCAGCAGCTTATTAACTGAGAACACTGAAGCTTTCTTT. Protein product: CASSLLTENTEAFF.

CDR3 amino acids: CASSTGQFLDTGELFF. In nucleotides, the CDR3 is TGTGCCAGTAGTACGGGACAGTTTTTGGACACCGGGGAGCTGTTTTTT. The chain is built from TRBV19 and TRBJ2-2, with 7 nucleotides matching TRBD1. Germline V gives CDR1 LNHDA, CDR2 SQIVND (reference sequence). The CDR3 runs to 16 residues. The trim removed 4 bases at V and 3 bases at J, leaving 8 bases unmatched.

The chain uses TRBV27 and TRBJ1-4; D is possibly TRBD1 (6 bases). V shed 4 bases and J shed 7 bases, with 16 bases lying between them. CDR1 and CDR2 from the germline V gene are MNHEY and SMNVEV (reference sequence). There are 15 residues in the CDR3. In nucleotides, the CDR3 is TGTGCCAGCAGTTCCGAGATGGGAGGGGGTGAAAAACTGTTTTTT. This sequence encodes CASSSEMGGGEKLFF. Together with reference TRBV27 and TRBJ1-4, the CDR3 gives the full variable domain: EAQVTQNPRYLITVTGKKLTVTCSQNMNHEYMSWYRQDPGLGLRQIYYSMNVEVTDKGDVPEGYKVSRKEKRNFPLILESPSPNQTSLYFCASSSEMGGGEKLFFGSGTQLSVL.

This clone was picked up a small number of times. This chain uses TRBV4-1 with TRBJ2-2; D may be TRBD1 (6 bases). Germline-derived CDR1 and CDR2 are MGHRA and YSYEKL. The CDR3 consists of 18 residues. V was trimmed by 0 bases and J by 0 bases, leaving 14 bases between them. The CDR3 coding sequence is TGCGCCAGCAGCCAAGAATGGGGGCAGGACGCGAACACCGGGGAGCTGTTTTTT. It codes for CASSQEWGQDANTGELFF.

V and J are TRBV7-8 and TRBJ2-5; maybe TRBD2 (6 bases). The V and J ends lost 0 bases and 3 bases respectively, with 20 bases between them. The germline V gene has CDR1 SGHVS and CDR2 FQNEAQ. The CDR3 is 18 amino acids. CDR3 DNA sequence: TGTGCCAGCAGCTTAGCGCCCGGACTATCCAAACTAAAAGAGACCCAGTACTTC. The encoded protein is CASSLAPGLSKLKETQYF. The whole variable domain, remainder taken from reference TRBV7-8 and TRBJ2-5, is GAGVSQSPRYKVAKRGQDVALRCDPISGHVSLFWYQQALGQGPEFLTYFQNEAQLDKSGLPSDRFFAERPEGSVSTLKIQRTQQEDSAVYLCASSLAPGLSKLKETQYFGPGTRLLVL.

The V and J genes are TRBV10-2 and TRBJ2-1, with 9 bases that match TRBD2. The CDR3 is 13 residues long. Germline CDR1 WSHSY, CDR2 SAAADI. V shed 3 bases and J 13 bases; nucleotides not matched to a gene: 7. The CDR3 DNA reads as TGCGCCAGCAGTGATTCCCTAGCGGGGCTACAGTTCTTC. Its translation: CASSDSLAGLQFF.

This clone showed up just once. The CDR3 sequence: CASSSAPGGQPQHF. CDR3 DNA sequence: TGTGCCAGTAGTAGTGCCCCAGGGGGTCAGCCCCAGCATTTT. This sequence joins TRBV19 and TRBJ1-5, with TRBD1 identical over 7 bases. CDR3 length equals 14 residues. The germline CDR1 and CDR2 sequences are LNHDA and SQIVND (reference sequence). Trimming at V came to 4 bases and at J to 6 bases, leaving 6 bases not matched to a gene.

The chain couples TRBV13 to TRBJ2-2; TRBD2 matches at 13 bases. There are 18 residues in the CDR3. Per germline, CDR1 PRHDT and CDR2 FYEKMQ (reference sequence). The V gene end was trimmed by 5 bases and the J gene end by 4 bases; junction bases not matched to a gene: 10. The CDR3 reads CASSPTQLAGGPTGELFF. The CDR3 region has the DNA TGTGCCAGCAGCCCTACGCAACTAGCGGGGGGGCCCACCGGGGAGCTGTTTTTT.

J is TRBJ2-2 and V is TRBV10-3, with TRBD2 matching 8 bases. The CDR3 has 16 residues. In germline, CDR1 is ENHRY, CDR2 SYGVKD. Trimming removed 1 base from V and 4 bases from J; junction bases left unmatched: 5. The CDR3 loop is CAISEWSSGVTGELFF. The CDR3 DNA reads TGTGCCATCAGTGAGTGGAGTAGCGGGGTCACCGGGGAGCTGTTTTTT.

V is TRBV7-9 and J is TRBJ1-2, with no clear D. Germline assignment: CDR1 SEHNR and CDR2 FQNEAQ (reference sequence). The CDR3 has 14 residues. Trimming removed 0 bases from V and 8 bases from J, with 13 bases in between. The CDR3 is CASSLAEIPEGYTF. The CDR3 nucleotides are TGTGCCAGCAGCTTAGCGGAAATCCCGGAGGGCTACACCTTC.

DNA of the CDR3: TGCAGCGCCGGAGGGGAACGAATCAATGAGCAGTTCTTC. This gives the protein CSAGGERINEQFF. The chain employs TRBV29-1 and TRBJ2-1; possibly TRBD2 for D (6 bases). Germline values: CDR1 SQVTM, CDR2 ANQGSEA. V was cut by 7 bases and J by 6 bases, with 16 bases left in between. The CDR3 is 13 residues long.

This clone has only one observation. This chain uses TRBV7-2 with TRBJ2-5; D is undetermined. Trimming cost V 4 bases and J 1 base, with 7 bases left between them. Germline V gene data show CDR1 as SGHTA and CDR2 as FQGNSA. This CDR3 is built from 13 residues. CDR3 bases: TGTGCCAGCAGCTCCCGGGTCCAAGAGACCCAGTACTTC. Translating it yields CASSSRVQETQYF.

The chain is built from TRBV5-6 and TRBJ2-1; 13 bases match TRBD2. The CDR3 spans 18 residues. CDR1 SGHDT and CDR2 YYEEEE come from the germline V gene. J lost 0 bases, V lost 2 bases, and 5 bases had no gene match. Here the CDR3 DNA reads TGTGCCAGCAGCTTACTAGCGGGGGGGGCAAGCTCCTACAATGAGCAGTTCTTC. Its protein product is CASSLLAGGASSYNEQFF.

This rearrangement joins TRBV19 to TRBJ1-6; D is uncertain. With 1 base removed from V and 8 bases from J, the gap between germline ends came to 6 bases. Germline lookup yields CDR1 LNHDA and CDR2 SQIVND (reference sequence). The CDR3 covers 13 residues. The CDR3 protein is CASSIGRDSPLHF. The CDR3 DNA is TGTGCCAGTAGTATAGGGCGGGATTCACCCCTCCACTTT. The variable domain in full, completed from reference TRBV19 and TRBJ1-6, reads DGGITQSPKYLFRKEGQNVTLSCEQNLNHDAMYWYRQDPGQGLRLIYYSQIVNDFQKGDIAEGYSVSREKKESFPLTVTSAQKNPTAFYLCASSIGRDSPLHFGNGTRLTVT.

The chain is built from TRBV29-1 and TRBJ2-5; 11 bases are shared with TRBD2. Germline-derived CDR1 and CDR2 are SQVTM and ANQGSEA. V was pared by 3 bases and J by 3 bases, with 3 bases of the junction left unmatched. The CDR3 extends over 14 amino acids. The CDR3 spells CSVDLAGGKETQYF. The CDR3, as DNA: TGCAGCGTTGACCTAGCGGGGGGAAAAGAGACCCAGTACTTC. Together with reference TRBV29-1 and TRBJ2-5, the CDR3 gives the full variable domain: SAVISQKPSRDICQRGTSLTIQCQVDSQVTMMFWYRQQPGQSLTLIATANQGSEATYESGFVIDKFPISRPNLTFSTLTVSNMSPEDSSIYLCSVDLAGGKETQYFGPGTRLLVL.

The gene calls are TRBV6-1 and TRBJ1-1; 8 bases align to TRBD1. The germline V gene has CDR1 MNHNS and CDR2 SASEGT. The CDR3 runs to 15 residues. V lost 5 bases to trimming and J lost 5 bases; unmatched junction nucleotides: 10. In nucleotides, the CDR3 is TGTGCCAGCAGTTTTTTTGGACAGGGTGGGACTGAAGCTTTCTTT. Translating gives CASSFFGQGGTEAFF.

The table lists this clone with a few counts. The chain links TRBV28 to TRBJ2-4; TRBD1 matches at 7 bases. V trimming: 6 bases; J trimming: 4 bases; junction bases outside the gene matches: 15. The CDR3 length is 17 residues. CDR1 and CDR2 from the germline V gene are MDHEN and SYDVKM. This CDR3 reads CASSPNLEGARKNIQYF. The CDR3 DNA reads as TGTGCCAGCAGCCCAAATCTCGAGGGGGCACGTAAAAACATTCAGTACTTC. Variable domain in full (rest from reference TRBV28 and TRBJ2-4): DVKVTQSSRYLVKRTGEKVFLECVQDMDHENMFWYRQDPGLGLRLIYFSYDVKMKEKGDIPEGYSVSREKKERFSLILESASTNQTSMYLCASSPNLEGARKNIQYFGAGTRLSVL.

In DNA form, the CDR3 reads TGCGCCAGCAGTGATTCCCGGGGGACTAGCGGGGGGCCTAGCACAGATACGCAGTATTTT. Protein product: CASSDSRGTSGGPSTDTQYF. The chain employs TRBV10-2 and TRBJ2-3; 15 positions match TRBD2. This CDR3 contains 20 residues. With V trimmed by 3 bases and J by 0 bases, 10 bases remained unmatched. Germline CDR1 WSHSY, CDR2 SAAADI.

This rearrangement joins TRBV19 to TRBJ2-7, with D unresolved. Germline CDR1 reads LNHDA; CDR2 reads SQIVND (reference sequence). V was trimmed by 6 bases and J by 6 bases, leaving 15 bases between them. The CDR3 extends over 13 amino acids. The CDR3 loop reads CASSAGSWGEQYV. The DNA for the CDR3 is TGTGCCAGTAGCGCCGGGTCCTGGGGCGAGCAGTACGTC.